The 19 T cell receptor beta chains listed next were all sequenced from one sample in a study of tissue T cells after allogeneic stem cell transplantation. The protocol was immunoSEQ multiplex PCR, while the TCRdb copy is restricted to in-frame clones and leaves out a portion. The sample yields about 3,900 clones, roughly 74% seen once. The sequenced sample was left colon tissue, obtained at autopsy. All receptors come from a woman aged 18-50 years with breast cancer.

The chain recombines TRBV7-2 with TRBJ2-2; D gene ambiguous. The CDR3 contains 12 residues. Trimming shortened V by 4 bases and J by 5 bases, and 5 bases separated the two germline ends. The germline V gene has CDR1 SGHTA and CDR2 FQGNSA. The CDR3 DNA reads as TGTGCCAGCAGCTGGGCTACCGGGGAGCTGTTTTTT. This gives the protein CASSWATGELFF.

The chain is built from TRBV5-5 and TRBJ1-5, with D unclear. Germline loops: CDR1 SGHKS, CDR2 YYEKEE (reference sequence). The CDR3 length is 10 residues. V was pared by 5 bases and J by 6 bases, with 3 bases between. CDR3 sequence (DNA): TGTGCCAGCAGTATTCAGCCCCAGCATTTT. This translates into CASSIQPQHF. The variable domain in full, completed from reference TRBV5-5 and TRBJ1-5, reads DAGVTQSPTHLIKTRGQQVTLRCSPISGHKSVSWYQQVLGQGPQFIFQYYEKEERGRGNFPDRFSARQFPNYSSELNVNALLLGDSALYLCASSIQPQHFGDGTRLSIL.

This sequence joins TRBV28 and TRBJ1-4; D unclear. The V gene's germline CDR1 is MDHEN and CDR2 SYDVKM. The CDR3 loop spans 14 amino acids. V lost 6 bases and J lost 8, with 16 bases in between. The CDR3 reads CASSYNTGLEKLFF. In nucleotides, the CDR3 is TGTGCCAGCAGCTATAACACGGGGTTAGAAAAACTGTTTTTT. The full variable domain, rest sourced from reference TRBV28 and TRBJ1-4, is DVKVTQSSRYLVKRTGEKVFLECVQDMDHENMFWYRQDPGLGLRLIYFSYDVKMKEKGDIPEGYSVSREKKERFSLILESASTNQTSMYLCASSYNTGLEKLFFGSGTQLSVL.

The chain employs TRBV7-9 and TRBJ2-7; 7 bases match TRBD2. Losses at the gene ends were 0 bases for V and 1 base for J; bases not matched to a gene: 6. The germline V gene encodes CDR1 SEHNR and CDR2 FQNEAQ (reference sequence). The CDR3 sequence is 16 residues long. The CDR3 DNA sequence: TGTGCCAGCAGCTTAGCGGGGGGGTCCCTTTCCTACGAGCAGTACTTC. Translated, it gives CASSLAGGSLSYEQYF.

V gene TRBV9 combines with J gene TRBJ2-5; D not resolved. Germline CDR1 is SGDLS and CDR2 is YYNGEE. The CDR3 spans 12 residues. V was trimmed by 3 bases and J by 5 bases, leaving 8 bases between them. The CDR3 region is CASSGNSETQYF. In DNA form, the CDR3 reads TGTGCCAGCAGCGGAAATTCGGAGACCCAGTACTTC.

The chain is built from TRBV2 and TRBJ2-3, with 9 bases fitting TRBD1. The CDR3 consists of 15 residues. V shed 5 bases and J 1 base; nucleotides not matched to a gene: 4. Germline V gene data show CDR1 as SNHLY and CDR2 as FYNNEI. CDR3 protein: CASSPRTGGTDTQYF. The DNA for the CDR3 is TGTGCCAGCAGTCCCCGGACAGGGGGCACAGATACGCAGTATTTT. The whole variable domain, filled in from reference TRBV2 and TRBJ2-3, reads EPEVTQTPSHQVTQMGQEVILRCVPISNHLYFYWYRQILGQKVEFLVSFYNNEISEKSEIFDDQFSVERPDGSNFTLKIRSTKLEDSAMYFCASSPRTGGTDTQYFGPGTRLTVL.

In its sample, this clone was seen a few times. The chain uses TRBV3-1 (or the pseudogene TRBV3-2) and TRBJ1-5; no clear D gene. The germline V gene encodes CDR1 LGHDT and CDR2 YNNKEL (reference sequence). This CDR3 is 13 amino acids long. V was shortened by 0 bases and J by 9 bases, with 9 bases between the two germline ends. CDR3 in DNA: TGTGCCAGCAGCCAAGAGGTGGGTAGGCCCCAGCATTTT. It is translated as CASSQEVGRPQHF.

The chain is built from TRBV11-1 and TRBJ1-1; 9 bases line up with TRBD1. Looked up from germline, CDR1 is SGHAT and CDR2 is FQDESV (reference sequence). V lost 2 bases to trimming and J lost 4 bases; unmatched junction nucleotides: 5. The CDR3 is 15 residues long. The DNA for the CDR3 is TGTGCCAGCAGCTTAACCGGGACAGGGTCCACTGAAGCTTTCTTT. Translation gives CASSLTGTGSTEAFF. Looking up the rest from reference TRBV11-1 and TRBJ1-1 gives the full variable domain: EAEVAQSPRYKITEKSQAVAFWCDPISGHATLYWYRQILGQGPELLVQFQDESVVDDSQLPKDRFSAERLKGVDSTLKIQPAELGDSAMYLCASSLTGTGSTEAFFGQGTRLTVV.

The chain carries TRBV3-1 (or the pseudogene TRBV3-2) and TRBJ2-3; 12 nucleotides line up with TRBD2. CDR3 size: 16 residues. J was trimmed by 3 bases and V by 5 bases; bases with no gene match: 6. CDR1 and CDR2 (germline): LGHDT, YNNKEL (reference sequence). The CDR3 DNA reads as TGTGCCAGCAGCTATCCTAGCGGGGGGGAGACAGATACGCAGTATTTT. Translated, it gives CASSYPSGGETDTQYF.

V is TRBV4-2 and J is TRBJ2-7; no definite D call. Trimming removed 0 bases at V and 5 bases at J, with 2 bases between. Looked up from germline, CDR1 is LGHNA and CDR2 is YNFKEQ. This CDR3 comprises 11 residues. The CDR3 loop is CASSQEDEQYF. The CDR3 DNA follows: TGTGCCAGCAGCCAAGAAGACGAGCAGTACTTC.

The CDR3: CASGSGSSYEQYF. The CDR3 bases are TGTGCCAGCGGGTCAGGAAGCTCCTACGAGCAGTACTTC. The chain joins TRBV6-5 to TRBJ2-7; no clear D. V dropped 8 bases and J dropped 0 bases, with 11 bases sitting between them. Looked up from germline, CDR1 is MNHEY and CDR2 is SVGAGI. CDR3 length: 13 amino acids.

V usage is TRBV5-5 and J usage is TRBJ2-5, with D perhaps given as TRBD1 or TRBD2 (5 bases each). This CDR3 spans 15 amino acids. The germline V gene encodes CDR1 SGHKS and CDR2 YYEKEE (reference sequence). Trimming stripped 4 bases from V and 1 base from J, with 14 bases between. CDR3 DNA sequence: TGTGCCAGCAGCCCAATGGGGGAGAGCCAAGAGACCCAGTACTTC. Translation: CASSPMGESQETQYF.

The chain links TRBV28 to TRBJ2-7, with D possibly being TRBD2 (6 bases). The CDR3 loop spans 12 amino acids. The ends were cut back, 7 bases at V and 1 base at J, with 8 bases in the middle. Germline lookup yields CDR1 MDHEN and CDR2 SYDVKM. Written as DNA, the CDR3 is TGTGCCAGCACCGGGACTTCCTACGAGCAGTACTTC. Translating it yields CASTGTSYEQYF. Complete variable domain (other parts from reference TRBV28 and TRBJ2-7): DVKVTQSSRYLVKRTGEKVFLECVQDMDHENMFWYRQDPGLGLRLIYFSYDVKMKEKGDIPEGYSVSREKKERFSLILESASTNQTSMYLCASTGTSYEQYFGPGTRLTVT.

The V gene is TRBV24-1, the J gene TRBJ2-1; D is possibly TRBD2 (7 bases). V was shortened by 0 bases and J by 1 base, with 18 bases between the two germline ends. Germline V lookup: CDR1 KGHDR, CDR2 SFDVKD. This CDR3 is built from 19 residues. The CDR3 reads CATSDLKRAEGGSYNEQFF. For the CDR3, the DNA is TGTGCCACCAGTGATTTGAAGAGGGCGGAGGGGGGGTCCTACAATGAGCAGTTCTTC.

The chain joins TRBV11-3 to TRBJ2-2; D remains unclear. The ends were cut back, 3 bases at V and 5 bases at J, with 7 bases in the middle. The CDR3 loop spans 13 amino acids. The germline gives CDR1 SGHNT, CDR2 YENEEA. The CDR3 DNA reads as TGTGCCAGCAGCTTTTCGACGACCGGGGAGCTGTTTTTT. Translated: CASSFSTTGELFF.

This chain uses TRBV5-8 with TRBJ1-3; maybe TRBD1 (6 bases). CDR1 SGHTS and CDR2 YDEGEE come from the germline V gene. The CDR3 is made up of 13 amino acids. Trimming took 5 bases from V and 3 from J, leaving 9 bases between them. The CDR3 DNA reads TGTGCCAGCAGTAGGGGGTATGGAAACACCATATATTTT. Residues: CASSRGYGNTIYF.

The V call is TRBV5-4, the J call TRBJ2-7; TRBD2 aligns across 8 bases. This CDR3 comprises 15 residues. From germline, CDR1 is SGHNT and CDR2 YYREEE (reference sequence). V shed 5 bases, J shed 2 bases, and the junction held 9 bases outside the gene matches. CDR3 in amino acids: CASSTGTRSPYEQYF. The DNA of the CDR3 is TGTGCCAGCAGTACCGGGACTAGAAGTCCCTACGAGCAGTACTTC. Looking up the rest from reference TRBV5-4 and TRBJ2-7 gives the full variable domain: ETGVTQSPTHLIKTRGQQVTLRCSSQSGHNTVSWYQQALGQGPQFIFQYYREEENGRGNFPPRFSGLQFPNYSSELNVNALELDDSALYLCASSTGTRSPYEQYFGPGTRLTVT.

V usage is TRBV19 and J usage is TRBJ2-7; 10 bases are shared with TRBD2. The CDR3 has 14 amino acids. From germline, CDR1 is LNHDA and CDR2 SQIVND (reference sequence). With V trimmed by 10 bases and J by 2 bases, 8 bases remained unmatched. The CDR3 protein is CATSRSGGAYEQYF. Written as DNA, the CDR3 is TGTGCCACCTCAAGGAGCGGGGGGGCCTACGAGCAGTACTTC. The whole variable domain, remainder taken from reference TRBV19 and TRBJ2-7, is DGGITQSPKYLFRKEGQNVTLSCEQNLNHDAMYWYRQDPGQGLRLIYYSQIVNDFQKGDIAEGYSVSREKKESFPLTVTSAQKNPTAFYLCATSRSGGAYEQYFGPGTRLTVT.

The CDR3 DNA reads TGTGCCAGCAGCGCCGCAGCGGGGGGAGAGGTGACCCAGTACTTC. It encodes CASSAAAGGEVTQYF. The chain couples TRBV9 to TRBJ2-5; 9 bases are shared with TRBD2. J gave up 7 bases and V 3 bases, and 10 bases lay outside the gene matches. Per germline, CDR1 SGDLS and CDR2 YYNGEE. The CDR3 runs to 15 residues.